This TCR beta chain originates from a study of blood T cell repertoires in COVID-19. At the level of the study: Acute and convalescent COVID-19 specimens originated in the United States, Italy and Spain. Sample material is recorded as cDNA or gDNA derived from T cells, B-cell-depleted T cells, or PBMCs.

Original handling: How many nucleated cells were present was estimated from reference gene primer amplification. Repertoires were generated with immunoSEQ multiplex PCR, while TCRdb's copy carries only in-frame clones and drops some. The D gene and trimming were derived from the DNA, and the V and J assignments and clone size from that table. The sample shows roughly 40,000 clones, 80% to 90% of them seen only once. The clonotype comes from a woman in her 70s with acute or convalescent COVID-19. What was sequenced was peripheral blood.

The CDR3 DNA sequence: TGTGCCAGCACCTCAGGGACAGCCTATGGCTACACCTTC. Amino acids: CASTSGTAYGYTF. The chain combines TRBV6-1 with TRBJ1-2; 7 bases fit TRBD1. Germline CDR1 is MNHNS and CDR2 is SASEGT. The CDR3 loop spans 13 amino acids. Unmatched junction bases numbered 6, after V lost 7 bases and J lost 4 bases.